The present T cell receptor beta chain was sequenced within a study of shared clonotypes between healthy human individuals. The study's findings and limits: Large sequencing depth failed to make sorted-subset sequencing complete, rarefaction showed.

Libraries were prepared by immunoSEQ multiplex PCR; TCRdb keeps only in-frame clonotypes and omits some of them. The sample carries approximately 640,000 clones, roughly 87% recorded once. Concerning this clone: The antigen remains undetermined.

The germline V gene has CDR1 MNHEY and CDR2 SMNVEV (reference sequence). The CDR3 runs to 15 residues. V was trimmed by 0 bases and J by 3 bases, leaving 9 bases between them. The specimen sequenced was memory CD8+ T cells from PBMCs. The sample's subset: CD45RO+ cells pooled with CCR7-negative TemRA cells. The TCR comes from a man aged 18 to 29 in good health. Some clones in this sample may be carry-over from other donors' samples. V and J are TRBV27 and TRBJ2-1; TRBD1 might be the D (5 bases). The CDR3 protein is CASSLSQAGYNEQFF. The CDR3 region has the DNA TGTGCCAGCAGTTTATCACAGGCTGGCTACAATGAGCAGTTCTTC.